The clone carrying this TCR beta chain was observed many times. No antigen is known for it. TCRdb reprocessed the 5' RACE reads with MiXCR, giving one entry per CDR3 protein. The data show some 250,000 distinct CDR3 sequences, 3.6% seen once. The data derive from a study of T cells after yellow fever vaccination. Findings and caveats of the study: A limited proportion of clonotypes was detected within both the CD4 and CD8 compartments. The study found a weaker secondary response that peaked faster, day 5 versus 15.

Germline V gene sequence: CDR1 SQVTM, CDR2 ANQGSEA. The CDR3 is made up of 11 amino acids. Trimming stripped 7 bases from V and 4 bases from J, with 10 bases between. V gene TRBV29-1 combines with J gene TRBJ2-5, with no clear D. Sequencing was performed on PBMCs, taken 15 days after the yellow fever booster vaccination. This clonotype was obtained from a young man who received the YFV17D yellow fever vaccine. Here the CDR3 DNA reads TGCAGCGCTATAGTAAGAGAGACCCAGTACTTC. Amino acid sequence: CSAIVRETQYF.